This T cell receptor (beta chain) emerged from a study of blood T cell repertoires in COVID-19. Across the study: Acute-phase and convalescent COVID-19 samples originated in the United States, Italy and Spain. PBMCs, B-cell-depleted T cells, or T cells were the source of the cDNA or gDNA that made up the material.

Per germline, CDR1 MGHRA and CDR2 YSYEKL. With 3 bases removed from V and 1 base from J, the gap between germline ends came to 15 bases. The CDR3 covers 16 residues. Authors' methods: Reference gene primer amplification in the assay estimated nucleated cell counts. This table comes from immunoSEQ multiplex PCR, and its TCRdb copy is limited to in-frame clones, with some not included. V, J and clone size are taken as reported in that table, and D and trimming were inferred from the DNA itself. Of about 300,000 clones in the sample, about 80% were seen once. The genes are TRBV4-1 and TRBJ2-5, with D hard to call. This TCR was recovered from a woman between 50 and 59 years old who had recovered from COVID-19. Sample: peripheral blood. The CDR3 loop reads CASSHYMRSSQETQYF. The DNA of the CDR3 is TGCGCCAGCAGCCATTATATGCGGTCGAGCCAAGAGACCCAGTACTTC.